This TCR beta chain was found in a study of pediatric ulcerative colitis. On this clone itself: Its specificity is unknown.

Notes on the study in general: Blood-rectal clonal overlap within each person was significantly higher in ulcerative colitis patients than controls.

The CDR3 contains 15 residues. CDR1 and CDR2 (germline): SEHNR, FQNEAQ (reference sequence). J lost 5 bases, V lost 0 bases, and 5 bases had no gene match. Sequencing used immunoSEQ multiplex PCR; TCRdb keeps in-frame clones, though not all of them. The data hold 55,000 to 65,000 clones, with 77% observed a single time. Sequencing input: blood. The receptor comes from a boy between 10 and 17 years old with moderate ulcerative colitis. V gene TRBV7-9 combines with J gene TRBJ2-7; 9 nucleotides agree with TRBD1. CDR3 sequence (DNA): TGTGCCAGCAGCTTAGCGCTTAGACAGGGGGACGAGCAGTACTTC. This encodes CASSLALRQGDEQYF.